The 13 T cell receptor beta chains below were found in one sample sequenced in a study of shared clonotypes between healthy human individuals (dated by TCRdb to 2020 to 2021). Receptors were amplified or captured by the immunoSEQ multiplex PCR assay. Not all clones reach the TCRdb copy of this immuneACCESS table, which keeps in-frame sequences only. Checked studies attribute under half of the gap to unresolved V genes and leave the rest unexplained. In all, the sample holds under 1,900,000 clones, and approximately 98.5% of those were seen once. The ten largest clonotypes hold roughly 0.36% of the sample. Sequenced input: naive CD4+ T cells sorted from blood. This specimen's cell subset or site label, per the study, means: CD45RA+ positively selected. The receptors derive from a man aged 25 to 40 in good health.

This chain joins TRBV6-1 and TRBJ2-1; a possible D gene is TRBD1 (6 bases). Per the germline V gene, CDR1 is MNHNS and CDR2 is SASEGT. V was shortened by 10 bases and J by 8 bases, with 18 bases between the two germline ends. The CDR3 consists of 13 residues. The CDR3 nucleotides read TGTGCCACCGGGACACGCATTGGAGATGAGCAGTTCTTC. It codes for CATGTRIGDEQFF.

The chain uses TRBV5-6 and TRBJ2-3; D may be TRBD1 (6 bases). Per germline, CDR1 SGHDT and CDR2 YYEEEE. V shed 4 bases and J shed 4 bases, with 16 bases lying between them. There are 15 residues in the CDR3. In nucleotides, the CDR3 is TGTGCCAGCAGCGACTACAGGGTCGGTCCAGATACGCAGTATTTT. Its protein product is CASSDYRVGPDTQYF.

V is TRBV6-1 and J is TRBJ2-7; D could derive from TRBD1 or TRBD2 (5 bases each). With 1 base removed from V and 7 bases from J, the gap between germline ends came to 17 bases. The CDR3 has 15 amino acids. Germline CDR1 MNHNS, CDR2 SASEGT. In nucleotides, the CDR3 is TGTGCCAGCAGTGAAGGGGGGACCGTTGGTTCAGAGCAGTACTTC. It is translated as CASSEGGTVGSEQYF.

The chain uses TRBV5-1 and TRBJ2-1, with 9 bases lining up with TRBD2. Germline values: CDR1 SGHRS, CDR2 YFSETQ. After removal of 3 bases from V and 5 bases from J, the junction contained 6 bases not matched to a gene. The CDR3 runs 15 residues. The CDR3: CASSWISGGNNEQFF. CDR3 nucleotide sequence: TGCGCCAGCAGCTGGATTAGCGGGGGTAACAATGAGCAGTTCTTC. Filled out from reference TRBV5-1 and TRBJ2-1, the complete variable domain reads KAGVTQTPRYLIKTRGQQVTLSCSPISGHRSVSWYQQTPGQGLQFLFEYFSETQRNKGNFPGRFSGRQFSNSRSEMNVSTLELGDSALYLCASSWISGGNNEQFFGPGTRLTVL.

V gene TRBV5-5 combines with J gene TRBJ1-2, with D unresolved. The germline V gene has CDR1 SGHKS and CDR2 YYEKEE (reference sequence). The CDR3 covers 19 residues. V lost 6 bases and J lost 4, with 31 bases in between. The CDR3 coding sequence is TGTGCCAGCAACACCGGCGGCCCCTGGTCCCCTGTCCTCTTCTATGGCTACACCTTC. Translating gives CASNTGGPWSPVLFYGYTF.

This chain uses TRBV7-9 with TRBJ2-7; a possible D gene is TRBD1 (5 bases). Trimming stripped 5 bases from V and 3 bases from J, with 8 bases between. The CDR3 runs to 12 residues. The germline V gene has CDR1 SEHNR and CDR2 FQNEAQ (reference sequence). The CDR3 loop reads CASSPGIYEQYF. DNA for the CDR3: TGTGCCAGCAGCCCAGGGATCTACGAGCAGTACTTC.

J is TRBJ2-3 and V is TRBV28; no reliable D call. V shed 7 bases and J shed 2 bases, with 13 bases lying between them. The CDR3 is made up of 14 amino acids. Germline values: CDR1 MDHEN, CDR2 SYDVKM. The chain's CDR3 is CASNMGPLTDTQYF. In DNA form, the CDR3 reads TGTGCCAGCAACATGGGCCCCCTCACAGATACGCAGTATTTT. Combining the CDR3 with reference TRBV28 and TRBJ2-3 gives the whole variable domain DVKVTQSSRYLVKRTGEKVFLECVQDMDHENMFWYRQDPGLGLRLIYFSYDVKMKEKGDIPEGYSVSREKKERFSLILESASTNQTSMYLCASNMGPLTDTQYFGPGTRLTVL.

The DNA for the CDR3 is TGTGCCAGCAGCTTAGCGCTGGTTGGAGGGAGGTTCCCCGGGGAGCTGTTTTTT. This translates into CASSLALVGGRFPGELFF. This chain links TRBV7-9 with TRBJ2-2; perhaps TRBD2 as D (6 bases). V lost 0 bases and J lost 6, with 20 bases in between. CDR1 is SEHNR, CDR2 FQNEAQ, per germline (reference sequence). The CDR3 totals 18 residues.

V and J are TRBV4-1 and TRBJ1-5; the D gene is possibly TRBD1 (5 bases). This CDR3 has 15 residues. Trimming took 1 base from V and 4 from J, leaving 11 bases between them. The germline V gene encodes CDR1 MGHRA and CDR2 YSYEKL. The CDR3 spells CASSQGGGVNQPQHF. CDR3 bases: TGCGCCAGCAGCCAAGGTGGAGGGGTTAATCAGCCCCAGCATTTT.

V and J are TRBV25-1 and TRBJ2-2; no clear D. Germline CDR1 and CDR2: MGHDK and SYGVNS. This CDR3 spans 14 amino acids. V lost 3 bases and J lost 6, with 11 bases in between. The CDR3 nucleotides read TGTGCCAGCAGTGATCTCCGCGCCCCCGGGGAGCTGTTTTTT. It yields the protein CASSDLRAPGELFF.

The chain's CDR3 is CASSLALGPYEQYF. In DNA, the CDR3 is TGTGCCAGCAGCTTAGCCCTGGGCCCCTACGAGCAGTACTTC. This chain links TRBV7-2 with TRBJ2-7; D is unresolved. The germline gives CDR1 SGHTA, CDR2 FQGNSA. V gave up 0 bases and J gave up 2 bases, with 8 bases separating them. The length of the CDR3 is 14 residues.

The chain is built from TRBV2 and TRBJ2-4; maybe TRBD2 (5 bases). CDR3 length equals 12 residues. V gave up 4 bases and J gave up 8 bases, with 9 bases separating them. Germline V gene lookup returns CDR1 SNHLY and CDR2 FYNNEI. DNA of the CDR3: TGTGCCAGCAGTGGAGGGCTTCACATTCAGTACTTC. Translated: CASSGGLHIQYF.

The chain has TRBV15 and TRBJ1-5, with D perhaps TRBD1 (5 bases). The CDR3 contains 14 residues. From germline, CDR1 is LNHNV and CDR2 YYDKDF (reference sequence). V was trimmed by 5 bases and J by 7 bases, leaving 15 bases between them. The CDR3 region is CATSPAGRYQPQHF. CDR3 sequence (DNA): TGTGCCACCAGCCCGGCAGGGAGGTACCAGCCCCAGCATTTT.